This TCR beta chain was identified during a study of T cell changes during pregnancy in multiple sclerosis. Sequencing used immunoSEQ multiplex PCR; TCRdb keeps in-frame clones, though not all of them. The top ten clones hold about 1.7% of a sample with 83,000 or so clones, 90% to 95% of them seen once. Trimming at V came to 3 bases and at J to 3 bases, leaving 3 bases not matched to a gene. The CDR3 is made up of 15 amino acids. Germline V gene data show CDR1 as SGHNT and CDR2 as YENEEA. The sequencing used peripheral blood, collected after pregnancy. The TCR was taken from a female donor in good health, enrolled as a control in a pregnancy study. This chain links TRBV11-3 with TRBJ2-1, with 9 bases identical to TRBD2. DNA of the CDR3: TGTGCCAGCAGCTTGACTAGCGGTAACTACAATGAGCAGTTCTTC. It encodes CASSLTSGNYNEQFF.